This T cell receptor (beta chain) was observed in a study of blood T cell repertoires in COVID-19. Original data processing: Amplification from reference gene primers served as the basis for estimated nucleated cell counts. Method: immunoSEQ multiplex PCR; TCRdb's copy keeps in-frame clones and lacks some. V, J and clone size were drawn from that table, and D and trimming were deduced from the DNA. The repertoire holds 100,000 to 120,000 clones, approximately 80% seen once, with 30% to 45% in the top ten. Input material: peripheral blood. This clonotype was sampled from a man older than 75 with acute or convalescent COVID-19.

The CDR3 region is CASSYQGNQPQHF. The CDR3 bases are TGTGCCAGCAGCTATCAGGGGAATCAGCCCCAGCATTTT. The chain employs TRBV7-2 and TRBJ1-5, with a possible D match to TRBD1 (6 bases). CDR1 and CDR2 from the germline V gene are SGHTA and FQGNSA. V dropped 4 bases and J dropped 4 bases, with 8 bases sitting between them. The CDR3 is 13 amino acids.